This is a list of T cell receptor beta chains from one sample in a study of CD8+CD57+ T cells in acquired aplastic anemia. A single record per CDR3 protein comes from TCRdb applying MiXCR to the reads. The table records 200,000 to 250,000 distinct CDR3 sequences, less than 60% of them present only once. The sequencing input was sorted CD4+, CD8+, or CD8+CD57+ T cells (not recorded which) from PBMCs. All receptors come from a human donor with aplastic anemia. CDR3s include the opening cysteine and the closing phenylalanine or tryptophan. D genes are given only for firm matches. Only part of the rows carry a size: once, few, many, or a class if the clone is expanded.

TRBD2,17,TRBJ2-1,few,TRBV7-2,CASSWTSGGTSYNEQFF,TGTGCCAGCAGCTGGACTAGCGGGGGGACTTCCTACAATGAGCAGTTCTTC
NA,11,TRBJ2-1,many,TRBV7-3,CASSTRTEQFF,TGTGCCAGCAGCACGCGGACAGAGCAGTTCTTC
NA,15,TRBJ1-2,many,TRBV7-8,CASSQTQGIGYGYTF,TGTGCCAGCAGCCAAACCCAGGGGATCGGCTATGGCTACACCTTC
NA,15,TRBJ1-2,few,TRBV10-3,CAISEKRADLYGYTF,TGTGCCATCAGTGAGAAACGGGCGGATCTTTATGGCTACACCTTC
NA,15,TRBJ1-2,many,TRBV20-1,CSARDHGREFYGYTF,TGCAGTGCTAGAGATCACGGCAGGGAGTTCTATGGCTACACCTTC
NA,12,TRBJ2-3,NA,TRBV29-1,CSVGTATDTQYF,TGCAGCGTTGGGACAGCCACAGATACGCAGTATTTT
NA,16,TRBJ1-5,NA,TRBV11-2,CASSLGAGRSNQPQHF,TGTGCCAGCAGCTTAGGAGCAGGGCGAAGCAATCAGCCCCAGCATTTT
TRBD2,16,TRBJ2-5,NA,TRBV7-2,CASSLVGRTSRETQYF,TGTGCCAGCAGCTTAGTGGGCAGGACTAGCAGGGAGACCCAGTACTTC
NA,14,TRBJ1-1,NA,TRBV25-1,CASSESALNTEAFF,TGTGCCAGCAGTGAATCTGCCCTGAACACTGAAGCTTTCTTT
NA,15,TRBJ1-4,many,TRBV9,CASSVSGQVNEKLFF,TGTGCCAGCAGCGTATCGGGCCAGGTTAATGAAAAACTGTTTTTT
TRBD2,15,TRBJ2-7,many,TRBV6-5,CASRSGTKIRYEQYF,TGTGCCAGCAGATCCGGGACTAAAATACGGTACGAGCAGTACTTC